This T cell receptor beta chain was sequenced for a study of human T cells and chemical hapten exposure. General study results and limits: The formation of large CDR3 similarity clusters by expanded TCRs significantly exceeded that of controls.

Trimming cost V 7 bases and J 1 base, with 4 bases left between them. The CDR3 totals 11 residues. The germline V gene has CDR1 MNHNY and CDR2 SVGAGI (reference sequence). In this sample, this clonotype turned up many times. Its antigen is undetermined. Each CDR3 protein is one row after TCRdb ran MiXCR on the RACE reads. Here the sample spans about 54,000 distinct CDR3 sequences, about 10% being singletons. Indicated time point: patch test 2, 6 weeks after DPC sensitization. The treatment: therapeutic diphenylcyclopropenone sensitization with weekly scalp DPC. The chain joins TRBV6-6 to TRBJ1-2; D uncertain. The TCR originated in a woman in her fifties or sixties with alopecia areata. Some clones in this sample may be carry-over from other donors' samples. The sequences come from whole blood, collected in connection with sensitization to the hapten diphenylcyclopropenone (DPC). CDR3 sequence reads: CASTFNYGYTF. CDR3 nucleotide sequence: TGTGCCAGCACCTTTAACTATGGCTACACCTTC.